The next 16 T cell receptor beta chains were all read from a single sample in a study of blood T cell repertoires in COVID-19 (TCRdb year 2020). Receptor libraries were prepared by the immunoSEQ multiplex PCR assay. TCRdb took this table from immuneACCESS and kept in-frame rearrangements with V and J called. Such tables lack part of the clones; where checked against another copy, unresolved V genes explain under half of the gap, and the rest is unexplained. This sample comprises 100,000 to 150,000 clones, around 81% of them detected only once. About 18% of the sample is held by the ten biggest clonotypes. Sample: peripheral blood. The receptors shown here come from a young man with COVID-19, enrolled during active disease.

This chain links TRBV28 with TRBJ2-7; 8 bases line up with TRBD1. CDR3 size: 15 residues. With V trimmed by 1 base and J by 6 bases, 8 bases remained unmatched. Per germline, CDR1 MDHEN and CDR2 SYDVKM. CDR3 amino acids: CASSLFPQGAGEQYF. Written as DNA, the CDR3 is TGTGCCAGCAGTTTATTCCCCCAGGGGGCGGGCGAGCAGTACTTC.

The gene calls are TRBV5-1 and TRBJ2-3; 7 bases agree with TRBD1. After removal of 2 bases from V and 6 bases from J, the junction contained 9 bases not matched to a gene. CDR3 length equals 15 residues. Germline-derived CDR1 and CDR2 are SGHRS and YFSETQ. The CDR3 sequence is CASSFGTAQGDTQYF. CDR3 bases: TGCGCCAGCAGCTTTGGGACAGCCCAAGGGGATACGCAGTATTTT.

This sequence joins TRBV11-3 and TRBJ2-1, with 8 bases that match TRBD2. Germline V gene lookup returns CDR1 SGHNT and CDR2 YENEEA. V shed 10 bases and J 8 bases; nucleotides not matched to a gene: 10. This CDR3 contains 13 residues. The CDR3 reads CATAGSGSHEQFF. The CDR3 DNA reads TGTGCCACGGCAGGGAGCGGGAGCCATGAGCAGTTCTTC.

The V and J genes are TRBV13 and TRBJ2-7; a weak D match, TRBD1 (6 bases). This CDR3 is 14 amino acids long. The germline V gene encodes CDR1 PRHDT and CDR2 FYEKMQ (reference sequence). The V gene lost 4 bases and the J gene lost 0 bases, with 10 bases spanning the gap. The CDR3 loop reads CASSSGQGSYEQYF. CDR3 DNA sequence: TGTGCCAGCAGCTCGGGACAAGGCTCCTACGAGCAGTACTTC. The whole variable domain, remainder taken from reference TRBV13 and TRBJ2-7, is AAGVIQSPRHLIKEKRETATLKCYPIPRHDTVYWYQQGPGQDPQFLISFYEKMQSDKGSIPDRFSAQQFSDYHSELNMSSLELGDSALYFCASSSGQGSYEQYFGPGTRLTVT.

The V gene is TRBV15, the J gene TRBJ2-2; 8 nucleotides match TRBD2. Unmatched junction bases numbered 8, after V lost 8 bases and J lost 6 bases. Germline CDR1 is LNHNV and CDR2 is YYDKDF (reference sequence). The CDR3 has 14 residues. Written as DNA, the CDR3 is TGTGCCACCGGGTCGGGAGGGCCCTCCGGGGAGCTGTTTTTT. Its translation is CATGSGGPSGELFF.

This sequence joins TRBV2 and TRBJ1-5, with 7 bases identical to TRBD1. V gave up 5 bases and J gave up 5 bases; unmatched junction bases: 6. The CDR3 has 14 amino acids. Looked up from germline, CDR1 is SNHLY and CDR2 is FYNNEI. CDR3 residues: CASSQQGPDQPQHF. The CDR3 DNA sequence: TGTGCCAGCAGTCAACAGGGGCCGGATCAGCCCCAGCATTTT. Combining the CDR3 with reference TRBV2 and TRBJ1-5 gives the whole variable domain EPEVTQTPSHQVTQMGQEVILRCVPISNHLYFYWYRQILGQKVEFLVSFYNNEISEKSEIFDDQFSVERPDGSNFTLKIRSTKLEDSAMYFCASSQQGPDQPQHFGDGTRLSIL.

The CDR3 DNA reads TGTGCCAGCAGTTCAAAAGGTCTGCTAGGTGAAAAACTGTTTTTT. Protein sequence: CASSSKGLLGEKLFF. V and J are TRBV6-2 or TRBV6-3 and TRBJ1-4; D uncertain. CDR1 is MNHEY, CDR2 SVGEGT, per germline. This CDR3 is built from 15 residues. Trimming left V 4 bases short and J 7 bases short, with 16 bases between.

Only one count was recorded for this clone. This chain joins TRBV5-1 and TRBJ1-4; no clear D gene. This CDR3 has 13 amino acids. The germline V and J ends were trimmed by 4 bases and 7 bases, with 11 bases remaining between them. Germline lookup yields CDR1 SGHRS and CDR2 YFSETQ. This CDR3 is CASSPREREKLFF. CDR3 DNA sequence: TGCGCCAGCAGCCCTCGGGAACGTGAAAAACTGTTTTTT.

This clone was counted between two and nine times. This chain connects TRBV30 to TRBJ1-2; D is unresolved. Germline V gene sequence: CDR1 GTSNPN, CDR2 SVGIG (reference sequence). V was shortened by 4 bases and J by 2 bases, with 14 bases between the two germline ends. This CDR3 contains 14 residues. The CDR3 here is CAWMVGLSNYGYTF. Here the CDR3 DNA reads TGTGCCTGGATGGTCGGTTTATCGAACTATGGCTACACCTTC.

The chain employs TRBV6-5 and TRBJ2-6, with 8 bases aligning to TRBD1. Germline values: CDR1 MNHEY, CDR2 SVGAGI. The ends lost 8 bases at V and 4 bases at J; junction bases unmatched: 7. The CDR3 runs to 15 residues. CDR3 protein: CASGQGSTGANVLTF. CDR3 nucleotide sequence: TGTGCCAGCGGACAGGGATCTACCGGGGCCAACGTCCTGACTTTC.

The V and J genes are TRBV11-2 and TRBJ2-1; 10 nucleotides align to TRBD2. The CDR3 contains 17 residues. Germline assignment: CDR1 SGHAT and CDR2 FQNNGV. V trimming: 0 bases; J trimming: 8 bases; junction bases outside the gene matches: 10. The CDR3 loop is CASSLDRASGSRDEQFF. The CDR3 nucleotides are TGTGCCAGCAGCTTAGATAGGGCTAGCGGGAGTAGGGATGAGCAGTTCTTC.

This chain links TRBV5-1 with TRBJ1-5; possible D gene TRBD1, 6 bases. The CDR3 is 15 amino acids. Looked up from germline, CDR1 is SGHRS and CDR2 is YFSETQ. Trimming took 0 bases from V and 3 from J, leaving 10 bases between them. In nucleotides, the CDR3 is TGCGCCAGCAGCTTGGAAGGGGGTACCAATCAGCCCCAGCATTTT. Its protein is CASSLEGGTNQPQHF.

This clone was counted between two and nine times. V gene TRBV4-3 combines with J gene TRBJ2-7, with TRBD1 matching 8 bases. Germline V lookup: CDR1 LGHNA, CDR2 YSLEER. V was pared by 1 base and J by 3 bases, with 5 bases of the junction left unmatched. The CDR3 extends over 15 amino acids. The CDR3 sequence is CASSQAGTGIYEQYF. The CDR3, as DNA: TGCGCCAGCAGCCAAGCAGGGACAGGAATCTACGAGCAGTACTTC.

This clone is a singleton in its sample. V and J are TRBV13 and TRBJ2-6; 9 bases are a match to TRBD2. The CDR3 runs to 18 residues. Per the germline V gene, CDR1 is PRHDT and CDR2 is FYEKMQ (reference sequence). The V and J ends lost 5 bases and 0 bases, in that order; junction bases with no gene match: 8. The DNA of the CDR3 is TGTGCCAGCAGCCCCCGGGGTAGCGGGGGCTCTGGGGCCAACGTCCTGACTTTC. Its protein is CASSPRGSGGSGANVLTF.

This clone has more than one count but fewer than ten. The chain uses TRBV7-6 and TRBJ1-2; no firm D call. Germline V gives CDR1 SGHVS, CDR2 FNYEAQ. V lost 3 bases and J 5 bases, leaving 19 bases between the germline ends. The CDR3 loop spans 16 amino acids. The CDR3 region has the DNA TGTGCCAGCAGCTTTGGGCCACCCAAGCATGGGTATGGCTACACCTTC. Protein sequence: CASSFGPPKHGYGYTF. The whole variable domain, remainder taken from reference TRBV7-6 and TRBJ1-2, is GAGVSQSPRYKVTKRGQDVALRCDPISGHVSLYWYRQALGQGPEFLTYFNYEAQQDKSGLPNDRFSAERPEGSISTLTIQRTEQRDSAMYRCASSFGPPKHGYGYTFGSGTRLTVV.

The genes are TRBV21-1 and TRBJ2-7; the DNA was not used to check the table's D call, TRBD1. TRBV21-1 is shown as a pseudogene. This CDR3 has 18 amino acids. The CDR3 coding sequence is TGTGCCAGCAGCATTGATAGGCTAATACACAGGGGATCCTACGAGCAGTACTTC. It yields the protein CASSIDRLIHRGSYEQYF.